A single sample gave rise to the 30 T cell receptor gamma chains below, sequenced in a study of γδ T cells in repeated Plasmodium falciparum infection. Gammadelta T cells were flow-sorted from PBMC into Vgamma9/Vdelta2+ and Vdelta2-negative populations for bulk analysis. TCRdb re-called clones from the multiplex PCR reads via CATT. The profile shows 27,000 or so gamma-chain clones, roughly 1.4% of them singletons. Material for sequencing was gamma-delta T cells from blood. The receptors derive from a pool of human donors (malaria-infected and uninfected, not separated).

Ten or more counts support this clone. TCRdb has a much larger clone's protein, which differs at residue 6 from the translation of this DNA, likely because of a read error; what is shown is the protein translated from the DNA. The chain joins TRGV9 to TRGJP. TCRdb offers no J gene call, so here the DNA was matched to germline to obtain one. CDR1 and CDR2 from the germline V gene are GITISATS and ISYDGTV (reference sequence). The CDR3 loop spans 18 amino acids. V lost 2 bases, J lost 4 bases, and 8 bases stayed unmatched. DNA of the CDR3: TGTGCCTTGTGGGAGGCTACACTTCAAGAGTTGGGCAAAAAAATCAAGGTATTT. Translation: CALWEATLQELGKKIKVF.

As regards this clone: TCRdb assigns this DNA the protein of a much larger clone, which departs from its translation at residue 9; this likely reflects a read error, and the protein shown comes from translating the DNA. J is TRGJ1 or TRGJ2 and V is TRGV2. TCRdb supplies no J gene; here it was assigned by aligning the nucleotide sequence to germline. V lost 4 bases, J lost 8 bases, and 11 bases stayed unmatched. The CDR3 length is 13 residues. Germline lookup yields CDR1 EGSNGY and CDR2 YDSYNSKV. CDR3 loop: CATWELAYHKKLF. The CDR3 DNA sequence: TGTGCCACCTGGGAGCTGGCATATCATAAGAAACTCTTT.

Only a few counts were recorded for this clone. This likely stems from a read error, as it lies one base from a far larger clone. The sample contains more than one DNA sequence encoding this CDR3. The chain recombines TRGV4 with TRGJ1 or TRGJ2. Per germline, CDR1 EGSTGY and CDR2 YDSYTSSV. The CDR3 is made up of 12 amino acids. After removal of 2 bases from V and 9 bases from J, the junction contained 7 bases not matched to a gene. The CDR3 sequence is CATWDVALKKLF. CDR3 DNA sequence: TGTGCCACCTGGGATGTCGCACTTAAGAAACTCTTT.

The sample holds many counts of this clone. CDR3 sequence: CATWDRPLWYKKLF. In DNA, the CDR3 is TGTGCCACCTGGGACAGGCCCCTTTGGTATAAGAAACTCTTT. V usage is TRGV5 and J usage is TRGJ1 or TRGJ2. The J gene comes from matching the DNA to germline here; TCRdb lacks it. CDR1 and CDR2 (germline): VINAFY, YDVSNSKD. V gave up 0 bases and J gave up 7 bases; unmatched junction bases: 9. This CDR3 comprises 14 residues.

This clone has just a few counts. Translating this DNA gives a protein that differs at residue 5 from the TCRdb one, which belongs to a much larger clone; a read error is likely, and the protein shown is this translation. The chain joins TRGV2 to TRGJP2. TCRdb leaves out the J gene; it was filled in here by matching the DNA to germline. Germline CDR1 reads EGSNGY; CDR2 reads YDSYNSKV. The CDR3 runs 13 residues. The CDR3 is CATWGGQRWIKTF. CDR3 nucleotide sequence: TGTGCCACCTGGGGCGGGCAGAGATGGATCAAGACGTTT.

Note on this clone: This DNA's translation and the protein TCRdb lists, from a much larger clone, do not match at residue 3, likely due to a read error; the protein shown is translated from the DNA. This rearrangement joins TRGV4 to TRGJ1 or TRGJ2. The J gene was not available in TCRdb and was assigned here by matching the DNA to germline segments. This CDR3 is built from 21 residues. The germline CDR1 and CDR2 sequences are EGSTGY and YDSYTSSV. The CDR3 region is CASWDGPVSTEGYEATPKKLF. For the CDR3, the DNA is TGTGCCTCCTGGGATGGGCCGGTTTCGACGGAGGGCTACGAGGCAACACCTAAGAAACTCTTT.

In this sample, this clone turned up a few times. The protein TCRdb lists belongs to a much larger clone and differs from this DNA's translation at residue 6, which points to a read error; the protein shown is made from the DNA. This same CDR3 is encoded by further DNA sequences in the sample. The V call is TRGV4, the J call TRGJ1 or TRGJ2. The J gene, missing from TCRdb, was assigned here through DNA to germline matching. Germline CDR1 reads EGSTGY; CDR2 reads YDSYTSSV. This CDR3 is built from 13 residues. With V trimmed by 4 bases and J by 5 bases, 8 bases remained unmatched. The chain's CDR3 is CATWDPLNYKKLF. The CDR3 DNA sequence: TGTGCCACCTGGGACCCTCTAAATTATAAGAAACTCTTT.

This clone was recorded many times. The V call is TRGV3, the J call TRGJP1. TCRdb leaves out the J gene; it was filled in here by matching the DNA to germline. The germline CDR1 and CDR2 sequences are VTNTFY and YDVSTARD (reference sequence). Losses at the gene ends were 0 bases for V and 8 bases for J; bases not matched to a gene: 6. The CDR3 covers 14 residues. The CDR3 sequence: CATWDRPIGWFKIF. The CDR3 region has the DNA TGTGCCACCTGGGACAGGCCTATAGGTTGGTTCAAGATATTT.

The table lists this clone with many counts. The mismatch at residue 3 between this DNA's translation and the TCRdb protein of a much larger clone likely reflects a read error; the protein shown is translated from the DNA. Additional DNA sequences in this sample encode the identical CDR3. The gene calls are TRGV9 and TRGJP. TCRdb does not report a J gene; here it was assigned by matching the DNA to germline references. CDR3 size: 17 residues. The germline CDR1 and CDR2 sequences are GITISATS and ISYDGTV (reference sequence). As DNA, the CDR3 is TGTGCCTCGTGGGAGGTGCAACTGGAGTTGGGCAAAAAAATCAAGGTATTT. Protein: CASWEVQLELGKKIKVF.

The sample holds many counts of this clone. Translating this DNA gives a protein that differs at residue 15 from the TCRdb one, which belongs to a much larger clone; a read error is likely, and the protein shown is this translation. This rearrangement joins TRGV9 to TRGJP1. The CDR3 extends over 17 amino acids. The V gene's germline CDR1 is GITISATS and CDR2 ISYDGTV (reference sequence). Here the CDR3 reads CALWEAFKNTTGWFEIF. CDR3 nucleotide sequence: TGTGCCTTGTGGGAGGCCTTTAAAAATACCACTGGTTGGTTCGAGATATTT.

This clone has more than one count but fewer than ten. The protein TCRdb gives is from a much larger clone and does not agree with this DNA's translation at residue 4, likely a read error; the protein shown here comes from the DNA. The chain employs TRGV9 and TRGJP. The J gene, missing from TCRdb, was assigned here through DNA to germline matching. This CDR3 is built from 21 residues. The germline CDR1 and CDR2 sequences are GITISATS and ISYDGTV (reference sequence). The CDR3 spells CALREAQPEGRRGLGKKIKVF. The DNA for the CDR3 is TGTGCCTTGCGGGAGGCCCAGCCCGAAGGAAGAAGAGGGTTGGGCAAAAAAATCAAGGTATTT.

The table lists this clone with many counts. The protein given by TCRdb reflects a much larger clone and differs at residue 5 from this DNA's translation, likely from a read error; the protein shown is the DNA's translation. This sequence joins TRGV4 and TRGJ1 or TRGJ2. CDR3 length equals 13 residues. The ends lost 5 bases at V and 0 bases at J; junction bases unmatched: 4. CDR1 and CDR2 from the germline V gene are EGSTGY and YDSYTSSV. This chain's CDR3 is CATWALNYYKKLF. The CDR3 DNA reads TGTGCCACCTGGGCTTTGAATTATTATAAGAAACTCTTT.

This clone was seen only a few times. The TCRdb record carries a much larger clone's protein, which differs from this DNA's translation at residue 10; a read error is the likely cause, and the protein listed here is the DNA translation. The rearrangement links TRGV4 to TRGJ1 or TRGJ2. The J gene, missing from TCRdb, was assigned here through DNA to germline matching. This CDR3 is 14 amino acids long. Germline CDR1 EGSTGY, CDR2 YDSYTSSV. The CDR3 loop reads CATWDGPGYCKKLF. CDR3 bases: TGTGCCACCTGGGATGGGCCTGGATATTGTAAGAAACTCTTT.

This clone appeared many times. The chain uses TRGV4 and TRGJ1 or TRGJ2. The CDR3 length is 13 residues. Germline V gene sequence: CDR1 EGSTGY, CDR2 YDSYTSSV. Trimming removed 0 bases from V and 12 bases from J; junction bases left unmatched: 11. CDR3 in amino acids: CATWDGRPPMKLF. CDR3 in DNA: TGTGCCACCTGGGATGGGCGCCCCCCCATGAAACTCTTT.

This clone was detected many times. TCRdb pairs this DNA with a much larger clone's protein that differs at residue 5, likely a read error; the protein shown was translated from the DNA. The V gene is TRGV9, the J gene TRGJP. The CDR3 contains 11 residues. Trimming cost V 6 bases and J 18 bases; bases outside gene matches: 5. Germline loops: CDR1 GITISATS, CDR2 ISYDGTV (reference sequence). CDR3 DNA sequence: TGTGCCTTGTGGCCCGGAAAAATCAAGGTATTT. Translating it yields CALWPGKIKVF.

This clone was seen many times. Given a far larger clone just one base away, this is likely a sequencing read error. The chain carries TRGV9 and TRGJP. Germline lookup yields CDR1 GITISATS and CDR2 ISYDGTV (reference sequence). Trimming took 3 bases from V and 8 from J; bases not matched to a gene: 16. This CDR3 has 19 residues. This chain's CDR3 is CALWETISSSQLGKKIKVF. The CDR3 region has the DNA TGTGCCTTGTGGGAGACCATCTCTTCCTCGCAGTTGGGCAAAAAAATCAAGGTATTT.

This clone came up many times. This DNA's translation and the protein TCRdb lists, from a much larger clone, do not match at residue 5, likely due to a read error; the protein shown is translated from the DNA. This sequence joins TRGV9 and TRGJP. TCRdb carries no J gene annotation; the J gene was assigned here by matching the DNA with germline. From germline, CDR1 is GITISATS and CDR2 ISYDGTV (reference sequence). This CDR3 comprises 14 residues. This chain's CDR3 is CALWGVAGKKIKVF. CDR3 nucleotides: TGTGCCTTGTGGGGGGTGGCGGGCAAAAAAATCAAGGTATTT.

This clone was recorded a few times. The protein that TCRdb holds for this DNA derives from a much larger clone and differs from the translated DNA at residue 15, which likely indicates a read error; the protein shown here is translated from the DNA. For the V gene the call is TRGV3; the J gene has no call. Germline-derived CDR1 and CDR2 are VTNTFY and YDVSTARD (reference sequence). This CDR3 is built from 17 residues. The CDR3 loop is CATWDRRQPVNYYKELF. The CDR3 DNA follows: TGTGCCACCTGGGACAGGCGACAGCCCGTGAATTATTATAAGGAACTCTTT.

Note on this clone: TCRdb has a much larger clone's protein, which differs at residue 15 from the translation of this DNA, likely because of a read error; what is shown is the protein translated from the DNA. J gene calling gave no result, while the V gene is TRGV9. Looked up from germline, CDR1 is GITISATS and CDR2 is ISYDGTV (reference sequence). There are 17 residues in the CDR3. CDR3 residues: CALWEVRLELGKKIRVF. The CDR3 nucleotides are TGTGCCTTGTGGGAGGTGCGGTTAGAGTTGGGCAAAAAAATCAGGGTATTT.

Points on this clone: This likely reflects a read error, since a far larger clone is one base away. V is TRGV2 and J is TRGJP2. The J gene was missing in TCRdb and was found by matching the end of the DNA to germline. CDR1 and CDR2 from the germline V gene are EGSNGY and YDSYNSKV. V lost 2 bases to trimming and J lost 8 bases; unmatched junction nucleotides: 14. The CDR3 extends over 16 amino acids. CDR3 sequence (DNA): TGTGCCACCTGGGACGCCCCAGCGGGCGGCGATTGGATCAAGACGTTT. Protein product: CATWDAPAGGDWIKTF.

This clone was seen more than once but under ten times. This DNA's translation and the protein TCRdb lists, from a much larger clone, do not match at residue 4, likely due to a read error; the protein shown is translated from the DNA. The rearrangement links TRGV9 to TRGJ1 or TRGJ2. The J gene was not available in TCRdb and was assigned here by matching the DNA to germline segments. Per germline, CDR1 GITISATS and CDR2 ISYDGTV (reference sequence). This CDR3 has 13 residues. The CDR3, as DNA: TGTGCCTTGCGGGAGGTCGGGAATTATAAGAAACTCTTT. Residues: CALREVGNYKKLF.

With regard to this clone: This sequence is one base from a far larger clone and is likely a read error. Other nucleotide sequences from this sample produce the same CDR3. Here the CDR3 reads CALWEVHLVRELGKKIKVF. CDR3 DNA: TGTGCCTTGTGGGAGGTGCATTTGGTAAGGGAGTTGGGCAAAAAAATCAAGGTATTT. The chain is built from TRGV9 and TRGJP. Here the J gene was assigned by germline matching of the DNA, as TCRdb has none. The V segment lost 0 bases and the J segment 7 bases; nucleotides outside the gene matches: 12. The V gene's germline CDR1 is GITISATS and CDR2 ISYDGTV (reference sequence). The CDR3 length is 19 residues.

This clone has only a few counts. A read error is the likely source, as a far larger clone sits one nucleotide away. Other DNA sequences in this specimen translate into the identical CDR3. This sequence joins TRGV9 and TRGJ1 or TRGJ2. Assignment of the J gene here rests on matching the DNA to germline, because TCRdb gives none. CDR1 and CDR2 (germline): GITISATS, ISYDGTV (reference sequence). The CDR3 covers 13 residues. CDR3 sequence: CALWEVRRYKKLF. The CDR3 nucleotides read TGTGCCTTATGGGAGGTTCGAAGGTATAAGAAACTCTTT.

Comments on this clone: This probably arose from a read error, given a far larger clone one base away. In the same sample, other DNA sequences code for this CDR3. The chain carries TRGV9 and TRGJP. The J gene comes from matching the DNA to germline here; TCRdb lacks it. The germline gives CDR1 GITISATS, CDR2 ISYDGTV (reference sequence). The CDR3 loop spans 17 amino acids. The CDR3 DNA is TGTGCCTTATGGGAGGTGCCCTCGGAGTTGGGCAAAAAAATCAAGGTATTT. Translating gives CALWEVPSELGKKIKVF.

This clone was detected a few times. TCRdb's protein, taken from a much larger clone, differs from this DNA's translation at residue 16, likely owing to a read error; the protein displayed comes from the DNA. Here the V gene is TRGV9, but the J gene went uncalled. Germline assignment: CDR1 GITISATS and CDR2 ISYDGTV (reference sequence). This CDR3 is 18 amino acids long. In DNA form, the CDR3 reads TGTGCCTTGTGGGAGGTACCCTCGCAAGAGTTGGGCAAAAAAATCGAGGTATTT. Protein: CALWEVPSQELGKKIEVF.

On this clone: Translating this DNA gives a protein that differs at residue 3 from the TCRdb one, which belongs to a much larger clone; a read error is likely, and the protein shown is this translation. The V gene is TRGV5, the J gene TRGJ1 or TRGJ2. The J gene, left out of TCRdb, was set here by checking the DNA against germline. CDR3 length: 11 amino acids. CDR1 is VINAFY, CDR2 YDVSNSKD, per germline. CDR3 DNA sequence: TGTGCCATCTGGGGGGATAATAAGAAACTCTTT. As protein: CAIWGDNKKLF.

A few counts support this clone. A far larger clone is off by one base, so a read error is likely. DNA for the CDR3: TGTGCCACCTGGGACAGGCCTACAAATTTCTTTAACTATTATAAGAAACTCTTT. Its protein is CATWDRPTNFFNYYKKLF. The gene calls are TRGV3 and TRGJ1 or TRGJ2. The J gene is absent in TCRdb and was assigned here via DNA matching to germline. J lost 4 bases, V lost 0 bases, and 18 bases had no gene match. Germline CDR1 is VTNTFY and CDR2 is YDVSTARD (reference sequence). This CDR3 has 18 amino acids.

This clone was counted many times. A far more abundant clone sits one base away, making this likely a read error. The same CDR3 arises from other DNA sequences in this sample as well. The chain uses TRGV9 and TRGJ1 or TRGJ2. Germline CDR1 is GITISATS and CDR2 is ISYDGTV (reference sequence). The CDR3 contains 14 residues. This CDR3 is CALWEVGNYYKKLF. The DNA of the CDR3 is TGTGCCCTGTGGGAGGTGGGGAATTATTATAAGAAACTCTTT.

This clone was recorded many times. V is TRGV9 and J is TRGJP1. Here the J gene came from matching the DNA to germline, since TCRdb omits it. Losses at the gene ends were 0 bases for V and 5 bases for J; bases not matched to a gene: 3. Per the germline V gene, CDR1 is GITISATS and CDR2 is ISYDGTV (reference sequence). This CDR3 is built from 14 residues. In nucleotides, the CDR3 is TGTGCCTTGTGGGAGGTGCTAACTGGTTGGTTCAAGATATTT. Protein: CALWEVLTGWFKIF.

Notes on this clone: The protein held in TCRdb is that of a much larger clone and does not match this DNA's translation at residue 3, likely because of a read error; the protein shown is translated from the DNA. This sequence joins TRGV2 and TRGJP2. The J gene was not available in TCRdb and was assigned here by matching the DNA to germline segments. CDR1 is EGSNGY and CDR2 is YDSYNSKV in the germline V gene. The CDR3 extends over 17 amino acids. The CDR3 spells CAAWDGRVSSGDWIKTF. Here the CDR3 DNA reads TGTGCCGCCTGGGACGGGCGGGTAAGTTCAGGTGATTGGATCAAGACGTTT.